The 25 T cell receptor beta chains reported below all come from one sample, sequenced in a study of shared clonotypes between healthy human individuals. The naive CD8 fraction comprised CD45RO-negative cells positively selected for CCR7 and excluded terminally differentiated effector memory CD45RA+ cells. Generated by immunoSEQ multiplex PCR, the TCRdb table keeps only in-frame clones and is missing some. The sample contains about 2.1 million clones, roughly 93% of which appear only once. Sequencing input: naive CD8+ T cells from PBMCs. Receptors originate from a man younger than 35 in good health. Some clones in this sample may be carry-over from other donors' samples.

The chain combines TRBV7-9 with TRBJ2-1; the match to TRBD2 covers 8 bases. This CDR3 has 17 amino acids. CDR1 and CDR2 (germline): SEHNR, FQNEAQ (reference sequence). V trimming: 5 bases; J trimming: 0 bases; junction bases outside the gene matches: 9. CDR3 region: CASSPRSSGLSYNEQFF. The DNA for the CDR3 is TGTGCCAGCAGCCCGCGTTCTAGCGGGCTCTCCTACAATGAGCAGTTCTTC. Full variable domain (missing parts from reference TRBV7-9 and TRBJ2-1): DTGVSQNPRHKITKRGQNVTFRCDPISEHNRLYWYRQTLGQGPEFLTYFQNEAQLEKSRLLSDRFSAERPKGSFSTLEIQRTEQGDSAMYLCASSPRSSGLSYNEQFFGPGTRLTVL.

The chain is built from TRBV7-9 and TRBJ2-7; D unclear. The CDR3 spans 13 residues. The V gene lost 5 bases and the J gene lost 1 base, with 9 bases spanning the gap. Germline V gene sequence: CDR1 SEHNR, CDR2 FQNEAQ (reference sequence). CDR3 loop: CASSPDESYEQYF. CDR3 DNA sequence: TGTGCCAGCAGCCCGGACGAGTCCTACGAGCAGTACTTC. Based on the CDR3 plus reference TRBV7-9 and TRBJ2-7, the full variable domain is DTGVSQNPRHKITKRGQNVTFRCDPISEHNRLYWYRQTLGQGPEFLTYFQNEAQLEKSRLLSDRFSAERPKGSFSTLEIQRTEQGDSAMYLCASSPDESYEQYFGPGTRLTVT.

This clone was recorded only once. The V and J genes are TRBV12-5 and TRBJ2-1, with D hard to call. The CDR3 extends over 14 amino acids. Germline assignment: CDR1 LGHNT and CDR2 FRNRAP. The germline V and J ends were trimmed by 2 bases and 0 bases, with 5 bases remaining between them. The CDR3 sequence: CASGLSISYNEQFF. CDR3 DNA sequence: TGTGCTAGTGGTTTGAGTATCTCCTACAATGAGCAGTTCTTC.

The rearrangement joins TRBV10-1 to TRBJ2-7; D is unclear. V lost 0 bases and J 2 bases, leaving 11 bases between the germline ends. The CDR3 loop spans 15 amino acids. CDR1 is WNHNN and CDR2 is SYGVQD in the germline V gene (reference sequence). The CDR3 protein is CASSESVYSAYEQYF. For the CDR3, the DNA is TGCGCCAGCAGTGAGTCTGTCTATTCTGCCTACGAGCAGTACTTC.

This clone appeared a single time. The rearrangement uses TRBV30 and TRBJ2-1, with 13 bases that match TRBD2. J gave up 8 bases and V 5 bases, and 9 bases lay outside the gene matches. Germline V CDR1 and CDR2: GTSNPN, SVGIG (reference sequence). There are 15 residues in the CDR3. The CDR3 DNA follows: TGTGCCTGGGAAAGAACTAGCGGGAGGGCATATGAGCAGTTCTTC. The encoded protein is CAWERTSGRAYEQFF.

The chain employs TRBV5-4 and TRBJ1-3, with D possibly being TRBD1 (5 bases). V lost 6 bases and J lost 2, with 12 bases in between. CDR3 length equals 14 residues. The germline V gene has CDR1 SGHNT and CDR2 YYREEE (reference sequence). The CDR3 DNA sequence: TGTGCCAGCACGGACACGGGGGCTGGAAACACCATATATTTT. It is translated as CASTDTGAGNTIYF.

This clone is a singleton in its sample. CDR3 nucleotide sequence: TGTGCCAGCAGCCCTCGGGACAGGGGAAGTGAAGCTTTCTTT. The encoded protein is CASSPRDRGSEAFF. J is TRBJ1-1 and V is TRBV7-9, with 10 positions matching TRBD1. Unmatched junction bases numbered 7, after V lost 5 bases and J lost 7 bases. From germline, CDR1 is SEHNR and CDR2 FQNEAQ (reference sequence). This CDR3 spans 14 amino acids.

Of note for this clone: Other DNA variants within this sample encode the same CDR3. The gene calls are TRBV5-6 and TRBJ2-7; tentatively, D is TRBD2 (5 bases). This CDR3 region has 13 residues. Germline V lookup: CDR1 SGHDT, CDR2 YYEEEE. V lost 0 bases to trimming and J lost 3 bases, with 7 bases between them. The chain's CDR3 is CASSLARGYEQYF. CDR3 nucleotides: TGTGCCAGCAGCTTGGCCCGGGGCTACGAGCAGTACTTC.

The CDR3 reads CAWSDEGQTSTDTQYF. DNA for the CDR3: TGTGCCTGGAGTGACGAAGGACAGACTAGCACAGATACGCAGTATTTT. The chain has TRBV30 and TRBJ2-3, with a weak D call TRBD1 (6 bases). This CDR3 has 16 residues. The germline V and J ends were trimmed by 1 base and 0 bases, with 14 bases remaining between them. The germline V gene has CDR1 GTSNPN and CDR2 SVGIG (reference sequence).

The DNA of the CDR3 is TGTGCCAGCAGTGCAACCCTGGGGGGTCCCTACGAGCAGTACTTC. Translating it yields CASSATLGGPYEQYF. The chain is built from TRBV27 and TRBJ2-7, with D perhaps TRBD2 (6 bases). This CDR3 comprises 15 residues. The ends were cut back, 5 bases at V and 2 bases at J, with 16 bases in the middle. CDR1 and CDR2 (germline): MNHEY, SMNVEV (reference sequence).

The chain links TRBV4-3 to TRBJ1-2; D not resolved. V was pared by 1 base and J by 3 bases, with 6 bases between. Germline CDR1 and CDR2: LGHNA and YSLEER. This CDR3 is built from 13 residues. The CDR3 is CASSQGQYYGYTF. The CDR3, as DNA: TGCGCCAGCAGCCAAGGGCAGTACTATGGCTACACCTTC.

V is TRBV14 and J is TRBJ2-7; D uncertain. The V end lost 0 bases, the J end lost 0 bases, and 15 bases lay between the germline ends. Germline V gives CDR1 SGHDN, CDR2 FVKESK. The CDR3 loop spans 17 amino acids. Here the CDR3 DNA reads TGTGCCAGCAGCCAAGATAGGCCAACGGAGTTCTCCTACGAGCAGTACTTC. This gives the protein CASSQDRPTEFSYEQYF.

V is TRBV7-8 and J is TRBJ2-7; D might be TRBD2 (7 bases). The ends were cut back, 1 base at V and 0 bases at J, with 16 bases in the middle. Germline CDR1 reads SGHVS; CDR2 reads FQNEAQ. CDR3 size: 17 residues. CDR3 residues: CASSLGGPRGNSYEQYF. The CDR3 bases are TGTGCCAGCAGCTTAGGGGGGCCGCGGGGGAACTCCTACGAGCAGTACTTC.

This rearrangement joins TRBV2 to TRBJ2-5; TRBD1 might be the D (6 bases). This CDR3 contains 15 residues. V was pared by 6 bases and J by 5 bases, with 19 bases between. Germline loops: CDR1 SNHLY, CDR2 FYNNEI. DNA of the CDR3: TGTGCCAGCAGAGGCAGGGGCAACGGGCGGGAGACCCAGTACTTC. Protein: CASRGRGNGRETQYF.

The chain carries TRBV7-3 and TRBJ1-1; tentatively, D is TRBD1 (5 bases). The V end was cut by 3 bases, the J end by 4 bases, with 9 bases between. This CDR3 comprises 13 residues. CDR1 SGHTA and CDR2 FQGTGA come from the germline V gene. This CDR3 reads CASSFGAGTEAFF. In DNA form, the CDR3 reads TGTGCCAGCAGCTTCGGGGCGGGCACTGAAGCTTTCTTT.

The gene calls are TRBV7-9 and TRBJ2-2; D possibly corresponds to TRBD2 (6 bases). The CDR3 totals 16 residues. The V and J ends lost 5 bases and 4 bases respectively, with 17 bases between them. Germline CDR1 reads SEHNR; CDR2 reads FQNEAQ (reference sequence). The CDR3 loop is CASSPPGGLSTGELFF. The CDR3 DNA sequence: TGTGCCAGCAGCCCACCCGGGGGTTTGAGCACCGGGGAGCTGTTTTTT.

For this clone: Other DNA sequences in this specimen translate into the identical CDR3. The rearrangement joins TRBV28 to TRBJ2-7, with 7 bases that match TRBD2. The CDR3 contains 14 residues. The V gene end was trimmed by 1 base and the J gene end by 1 base; junction bases not matched to a gene: 1. The germline V gene has CDR1 MDHEN and CDR2 SYDVKM. The CDR3 nucleotides are TGTGCCAGCAGTTTATTGGGGGGGTCCTACGAGCAGTACTTC. Its translation is CASSLLGGSYEQYF. The complete variable domain, with remaining parts taken from reference TRBV28 and TRBJ2-7, reads DVKVTQSSRYLVKRTGEKVFLECVQDMDHENMFWYRQDPGLGLRLIYFSYDVKMKEKGDIPEGYSVSREKKERFSLILESASTNQTSMYLCASSLLGGSYEQYFGPGTRLTVT.

In nucleotides, the CDR3 is TGTGCCAGCAGCCAACGGGGGCCCAGGGCTGAAGCTTTCTTT. Protein sequence: CASSQRGPRAEAFF. The chain combines TRBV14 with TRBJ1-1, with TRBD1 as a possible D gene (6 bases). Deletions cut 2 bases from V and 6 bases from J, with 13 bases between. The CDR3 runs to 14 residues. Germline CDR1 and CDR2: SGHDN and FVKESK.

The chain joins TRBV11-2 to TRBJ2-7; no firm D call. V was trimmed by 1 base and J by 3 bases, leaving 13 bases between them. Germline CDR1 reads SGHAT; CDR2 reads FQNNGV. This CDR3 region has 15 residues. In nucleotides, the CDR3 is TGTGCCAGCAGCTTAGGGTCAGGCAGAGACTACGAGCAGTACTTC. This sequence encodes CASSLGSGRDYEQYF. Drawing the rest from reference TRBV11-2 and TRBJ2-7, the complete variable domain is EAGVAQSPRYKIIEKRQSVAFWCNPISGHATLYWYQQILGQGPKLLIQFQNNGVVDDSQLPKDRFSAERLKGVDSTLKIQPAKLEDSAVYLCASSLGSGRDYEQYFGPGTRLTVT.

This chain connects TRBV27 to TRBJ2-3; 7 bases map to TRBD1. CDR1 MNHEY and CDR2 SMNVEV come from the germline V gene (reference sequence). The CDR3 consists of 16 residues. V lost 4 bases and J lost 2; bases outside the gene matches: 9. The CDR3: CASSSFRGRYTDTQYF. For the CDR3, the DNA is TGTGCCAGCAGTTCATTTAGGGGGCGTTACACAGATACGCAGTATTTT.

A few counts support this clone. This chain links TRBV2 with TRBJ2-7; TRBD1 is a possible D gene (5 bases). V lost 5 bases, J lost 1 base, and 12 bases lay in between. Germline V gene lookup returns CDR1 SNHLY and CDR2 FYNNEI. This CDR3 region has 14 residues. The CDR3 loop is CASSPQGKSYEQYF. In DNA form, the CDR3 reads TGTGCCAGCAGTCCGCAGGGAAAGTCCTACGAGCAGTACTTC.

The J gene is TRBJ2-7, the V gene TRBV19; 12 bases match TRBD1. This CDR3 region has 15 residues. The germline CDR1 and CDR2 sequences are LNHDA and SQIVND (reference sequence). J was trimmed by 5 bases and V by 5 bases; bases with no gene match: 7. The CDR3 bases are TGTGCCAGTAGTCCCCGGGACAGGGGGCTCAACGAGCAGTACTTC. This sequence encodes CASSPRDRGLNEQYF.

The V and J genes are TRBV9 and TRBJ1-4, with 8 bases fitting TRBD1. CDR1 is SGDLS and CDR2 is YYNGEE in the germline V gene. There are 15 residues in the CDR3. V gave up 3 bases and J gave up 7 bases; unmatched junction bases: 8. CDR3 protein: CASSASGTGGEKLFF. DNA for the CDR3: TGTGCCAGCAGCGCTTCCGGGACAGGCGGTGAAAAACTGTTTTTT.

The CDR3 DNA reads TGTGCCAGCAGCGACAGGGACAATGAGCAGTTCTTC. Protein sequence: CASSDRDNEQFF. The V and J genes are TRBV9 and TRBJ2-1; D is possibly TRBD1 (6 bases). V was clipped by 3 bases and J by 5 bases, with 6 bases between them. The CDR3 is made up of 12 amino acids. Germline CDR1 reads SGDLS; CDR2 reads YYNGEE.

A word on this clone: Other DNA sequences in the same sample also yield this CDR3. The chain recombines TRBV7-9 with TRBJ2-7; D remains unclear. Germline V gene data show CDR1 as SEHNR and CDR2 as FQNEAQ (reference sequence). Trimming removed 1 base from V and 1 base from J, with 5 bases in between. The CDR3 consists of 13 residues. The CDR3 DNA sequence: TGTGCCAGCAGCTTAGGCAGGTCCTACGAGCAGTACTTC. Its protein product is CASSLGRSYEQYF.